The following is a TCR beta chain sequence with its context. What it binds is not known. Runs used v3.0 of the immunoSEQ assay and were done at survey level. Only in-frame clones appear in the TCRdb table, and some are missing; sequencing was by immunoSEQ multiplex PCR. The data contain 20,000 to 30,000 clones, around 83% of them singletons. The study used samples holding about 1-10 million cryopreserved PBMC before DNA extraction. The data were taken from a study of long-term antiretroviral therapy in people with HIV. Study as a whole: Sampling started about a decade before the 2015 immediate-ART recommendation. Study-wide results and caveats: Clonal populations expanded prior to ART predominated within the repertoire at all time points. Viral resistance, ART adherence and therapy changes all lacked available data.

This sequence was found in a man aged 25-45 years with HIV. The sample was unsorted PBMCs, taken 0.7 years before starting antiretroviral therapy.

The CDR3 is CAISERGLVAVFF. Here the CDR3 DNA reads TGTGCCATCAGTGAGAGGGGGTTGGTAGCGGTGTTCTTC. The V gene is TRBV10-3, the J gene TRBJ2-1; D is tentatively TRBD1 or TRBD2 (6 bases each). The CDR3 contains 13 residues. Germline V gene lookup returns CDR1 ENHRY and CDR2 SYGVKD. V lost 2 bases to trimming and J lost 15 bases, with 17 bases between them.